This TCR beta chain originates from a study of blood T cell repertoires in COVID-19. Whole-study context: Collection of acute and convalescent COVID-19 samples took place in the United States, Italy and Spain. In each case, the material was cDNA or gDNA derived from T cells, B-cell-depleted T cells, or PBMCs.

Patients of the Seattle cohort, enrolled during active infection, were followed longitudinally. Per the authors' pipeline: Amplification with reference gene primers provided the estimates of nucleated cell counts. Assay: immunoSEQ multiplex PCR; the TCRdb copy retains only in-frame clones and omits some. V and J calls and clone size follow that table, whereas D and trimming were derived from the DNA. The sample has tens of thousands of clones, less than 95% seen once. Trimming removed 3 bases from V and 5 bases from J; junction bases left unmatched: 10. The CDR3 is 15 amino acids. Germline V gene data show CDR1 as SQVTM and CDR2 as ANQGSEA.

The sequenced material came from peripheral blood. The genes are TRBV29-1 and TRBJ1-1, with 9 bases aligning to TRBD1. The receptor comes from a man aged 18-30 years with COVID-19, enrolled during active disease. The CDR3 reads CSVDPPQGARTEAFF. The CDR3 bases are TGCAGCGTTGACCCACCACAGGGGGCTCGGACTGAAGCTTTCTTT.